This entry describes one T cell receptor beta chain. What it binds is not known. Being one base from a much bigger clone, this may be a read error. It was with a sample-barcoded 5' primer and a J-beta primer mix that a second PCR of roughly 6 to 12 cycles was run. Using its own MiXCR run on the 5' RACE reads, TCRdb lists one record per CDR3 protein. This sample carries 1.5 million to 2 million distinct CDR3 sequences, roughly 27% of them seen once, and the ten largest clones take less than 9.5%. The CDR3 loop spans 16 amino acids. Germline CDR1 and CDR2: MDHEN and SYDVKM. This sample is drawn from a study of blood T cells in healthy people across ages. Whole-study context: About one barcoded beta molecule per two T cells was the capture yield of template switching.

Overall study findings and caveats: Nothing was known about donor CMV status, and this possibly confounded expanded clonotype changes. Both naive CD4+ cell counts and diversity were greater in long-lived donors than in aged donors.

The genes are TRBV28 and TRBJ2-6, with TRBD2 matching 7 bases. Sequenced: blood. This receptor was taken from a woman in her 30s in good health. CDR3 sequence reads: CTSSSSGLTGANVLTF. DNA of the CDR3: TGTACCAGCAGTTCTAGCGGACTTACTGGGGCCAACGTCCTGACTTTC.